These T cell receptor beta chains were read from a single sample in a study of blood T cell repertoires in COVID-19. TCRdb's copy holds only in-frame clones and misses some; the assay was immunoSEQ multiplex PCR. The profile shows about 90,000 clones, 70% to 90% of them singletons. Sequencing input: peripheral blood. Receptors were obtained from a human donor in a cohort sampled during active COVID-19. Both conserved end residues are part of each CDR3. Fields, in order: V gene, D gene, J gene, clone size, CDR3 DNA, CDR3 protein. A D gene is named only where the DNA matches it firmly. Size is omitted from some rows. Given values are once, few, many or a class for expanded clones.

TRBV5-6,TRBD2,TRBJ2-4,NA,TGTGCCAGCAGCTTGTTCGGGAGGGGACCCCTCAAAAACATTCAGTACTTC,CASSLFGRGPLKNIQYF
TRBV7-8,NA,TRBJ1-1,NA,TGTGCCAGCAGCTTAGTCAGAAACACTGAAGCTTTCTTT,CASSLVRNTEAFF
TRBV6-6,NA,TRBJ2-3,NA,TGTGCCAGCAGTTACTCCAGTCTGGCAGGGGCAGATACGCAGTATTTT,CASSYSSLAGADTQYF
TRBV9,TRBD1,TRBJ2-5,NA,TGTGCCAGCAGCCCTATTCTATTGTCAGGGGGCCTGTCTGAGACCCAGTACTTC,CASSPILLSGGLSETQYF
TRBV19,TRBD1,TRBJ2-7,NA,TGTGCCAGTAATCCGGGACAGGGGGCCTACGAGCAGTACTTC,CASNPGQGAYEQYF
TRBV18,NA,TRBJ1-3,once,TGTGCCAGCTCACCAAACCCGGGACAACGCTCTGGAAACACCATATATTTT,CASSPNPGQRSGNTIYF
TRBV10-3,NA,TRBJ2-2,once,TGTGCCATCAGGCATGGGGGTGGGACAAAGTTAGGGGAGCTGTTTTTT,CAIRHGGGTKLGELFF
TRBV7-2,NA,TRBJ2-6,NA,TGTGCCAGCAGCTTACGTGGTACGGCTGGGGCCAACGTCCTGACTTTC,CASSLRGTAGANVLTF
TRBV19,TRBD2,TRBJ2-1,NA,TGTGCCAGTAGTATTCCCTCGCGGGGGGACAATGAGCAGTTCTTC,CASSIPSRGDNEQFF
TRBV7-7,NA,TRBJ2-5,NA,TGTGCTAGCAGCTACGGCAGGAAAGAGACCCAGTACTTC,CASSYGRKETQYF
TRBV30,NA,TRBJ2-2,once,TGTGCCTGGAGTGTAATTGGGCTAGCTTCCCCCGGGGAGCTGTTTTTT,CAWSVIGLASPGELFF
TRBV7-3,TRBD1,TRBJ1-1,NA,TGTGCCAGCAGCAACTCCCCAGGGGGCGGGAACACTGAAGCTTTCTTT,CASSNSPGGGNTEAFF
TRBV2,NA,TRBJ1-5,NA,TGTGCCAGCAGTGAAAAGACACCATCAATATCGCCCCAGCATTTT,CASSEKTPSISPQHF
TRBV14,NA,TRBJ1-5,NA,TGTGCCAGCAGCCCCTACAGGACAGACAATCAGCCCCAGCATTTT,CASSPYRTDNQPQHF
TRBV5-1,NA,TRBJ2-2,NA,TGCGCCAGCAGCTTGGACCTTAGCCACACCGGGGAGCTGTTTTTT,CASSLDLSHTGELFF
TRBV15,NA,TRBJ1-5,NA,TGTGCCACCGGACAGACCAGCAATCAGCCCCAGCATTTT,CATGQTSNQPQHF
TRBV4-2,TRBD1,TRBJ2-1,few,TGTGCCAGCAGCCAAGATTCCGGGACAGGGAGGAATGAGCAGTTCTTC,CASSQDSGTGRNEQFF
TRBV7-2,TRBD2,TRBJ2-7,NA,TGTGCCAGCAGCTCATCTAGCGGGGGGTACTACGAGCAGTACTTC,CASSSSSGGYYEQYF
TRBV4-1,NA,TRBJ1-5,NA,TGCGCCAGCAGTCTCCGACGGGGGGATCAGCCCCAGCATTTT,CASSLRRGDQPQHF
TRBV28,NA,TRBJ2-7,NA,TGTGCCTGTCTGGGGGCCGAAACGGCTGGGGGGTACTTC,CACLGAETAGGYF
TRBV6-6,NA,TRBJ1-1,NA,TGTGCCAGCAGTTACGGTAGGGGTCGTGCTTTCTTT,CASSYGRGRAFF
TRBV27,NA,TRBJ2-7,NA,TGTGCCAGCAGTTTAGGGGCAGGGTACCACGAGCAGTACTTC,CASSLGAGYHEQYF
TRBV6-5,TRBD1,TRBJ2-7,few,TGTGCCAGCAGTTTATCCGGGACAGCAGACTACGAGCAGTACTTC,CASSLSGTADYEQYF
TRBV13,NA,TRBJ2-3,NA,TGTGCCAGCAGCTTAGGGCGAGATACGCAGTATTTT,CASSLGRDTQYF
TRBV4-3,TRBD1,TRBJ1-2,NA,TGCGCCAGCAGCCAAGAGTTTATGGGACAGGGGAATGGCTACACCTTC,CASSQEFMGQGNGYTF
TRBV4-1,TRBD1,TRBJ2-7,NA,TGCGCCAGCAGCCAAGAAGCCGGGACAGGGTCTTTCTACGAGCAGTACTTC,CASSQEAGTGSFYEQYF
TRBV6-5,TRBD1,TRBJ2-7,few,TGTGCCAGCGGACAGGGGCCTTACGAGCAGTACTTC,CASGQGPYEQYF
TRBV30,NA,TRBJ2-7,NA,TGTGCCTGGAGCCTTAGCGCGGGACCCTACGAGCAGTACTTC,CAWSLSAGPYEQYF
TRBV2,TRBD1,TRBJ1-5,NA,TGTGCCAGCAGCCGTGGGACAGGACGGCGGGGCAATCAGCCCCAGCATTTT,CASSRGTGRRGNQPQHF
TRBV30,TRBD1,TRBJ1-5,once,TGTGCCTGGACCAGGGGGAGCAATCAGCCCCAGCATTTT,CAWTRGSNQPQHF
TRBV5-4,TRBD2,TRBJ2-1,NA,TGTGCCAGCAGCTTTGGGGGGGATGAGCAGTTCTTC,CASSFGGDEQFF
TRBV5-6,TRBD2,TRBJ2-1,NA,TGTGCCAGCAGCTTGTCTAGCGGACACAATGAGCAGTTCTTC,CASSLSSGHNEQFF
TRBV5-8,TRBD1,TRBJ1-1,NA,TGTGCCAGCAGCTTGGCTAGGGACAGAGCCTACACTGAAGCTTTCTTT,CASSLARDRAYTEAFF
TRBV7-9,TRBD2,TRBJ2-3,NA,TGTGCCAGCAGACCGGGACTAGCGGGGGGGCACACAGATACGCAGTATTTT,CASRPGLAGGHTDTQYF
TRBV4-1,NA,TRBJ1-1,NA,TGCGCCAGCAGCCAAGGACACCAAGGTTGGGCTTTCTTT,CASSQGHQGWAFF
TRBV5-8,NA,TRBJ1-1,once,TGTGCCAGCAGCTTGGTTTCGGGGGTTCGTAGCACTGAAGCTTTCTTT,CASSLVSGVRSTEAFF
TRBV7-3,TRBD2,TRBJ2-1,NA,TGTGCCAGCAGCTTCGGGACTAGCGGGGGGGCGAGGTATGAGCAGTTCTTC,CASSFGTSGGARYEQFF
TRBV11-2,NA,TRBJ1-3,NA,TGTGCCAGCAGCGTACAGGGACGGCGAAACACCATATATTTT,CASSVQGRRNTIYF
TRBV7-2,NA,TRBJ1-5,NA,TGTGCCAGCAGCTTAGGTTCAGGGAGGTCCAATCAGCCCCAGCATTTT,CASSLGSGRSNQPQHF
TRBV19,NA,TRBJ1-5,NA,TGTGCCAGTAGTACCCCGGGGGGAAACAATCAGCCCCAGCATTTT,CASSTPGGNNQPQHF
TRBV7-9,NA,TRBJ2-7,NA,TGTGCCAGCAGGATGGGGCTCTACCGGGAGCAGTACTTC,CASRMGLYREQYF
TRBV28,TRBD2,TRBJ2-7,NA,TGTGCCAGCAGTTTTGGGGGGGGCTACGAGCAGTACTTC,CASSFGGGYEQYF
TRBV4-3,TRBD1,TRBJ1-1,NA,TGCGCCAGCAGCCAAGATTTCGGGACAGGGGGCGAAGCTTTCTTT,CASSQDFGTGGEAFF
TRBV30,NA,TRBJ1-4,NA,TGTGCCTGGAGCCCGCGCGGGGGGCGTCGGGAAAAACTGTTTTTT,CAWSPRGGRREKLFF
TRBV6-5,TRBD1,TRBJ1-5,NA,TGTGCCAGCAGCCATGACAGGGATCAGCCCCAGCATTTT,CASSHDRDQPQHF
TRBV19,TRBD1,TRBJ1-5,NA,TGTGCCAGTACCATGGGGACAGCGAATCAGCCCCAGCATTTT,CASTMGTANQPQHF
TRBV29-1,TRBD1,TRBJ2-7,once,TGCAGCGTTTGTGTCGACAGGGAACCCTACGAGCAGTACTTC,CSVCVDREPYEQYF
TRBV5-4,NA,TRBJ1-2,NA,TGTGCCAGCAGCAACACGGGGGGTAGTGGCTACACCTTC,CASSNTGGSGYTF
TRBV18,NA,TRBJ2-5,NA,TGTGCCAGCTCACCACCGCCGGGAGAAGAGACCCAGTACTTC,CASSPPPGEETQYF